This TCR beta chain was sequenced during a study of Graves' ophthalmopathy and Graves' hyperthyroidism. At the level of the study: The study drew peripheral blood at initial diagnosis, before any treatment. Points from the study as a whole: Among expanded thyroid clonotypes above 0.001 frequency, most also occurred in blood.

RNA transcripts yielded amplified TCR beta CDR3 regions. The workflow started with a first-round RT-PCR run with HTBI primers and then moved on to a second-round multiplex PCR. TCRdb re-called the multiplex PCR reads through MiXCR, storing one row per CDR3 protein. The sample carries about 620,000 distinct CDR3 sequences, 20% to 25% recorded once. Trimming took 3 bases from V and 9 from J, leaving 6 bases between them. This CDR3 contains 12 residues. Per the germline V gene, CDR1 is MNHNS and CDR2 is SASEGT. On this clonotype itself: Its antigen remains unidentified.

This TCR was sampled from a woman aged 18-30 years with stable Graves' hyperthyroidism. Some clones in this sample may be carry-over from other donors' samples. The sequencing sample was made of peripheral blood. The chain recombines TRBV6-1 with TRBJ1-6; no clear D gene. CDR3 residues: CASSEAPSPLHF. In DNA form, the CDR3 reads TGTGCCAGCAGTGAGGCTCCTTCACCCCTCCACTTT.